This is a list of T cell receptor beta chains from one sample in a study of identical twins. TCRdb re-called the 5' RACE reads with MiXCR, one entry per CDR3 protein. This sample carries 450,000 to 650,000 distinct CDR3 sequences, approximately 9.6% of them seen once, and the ten largest clones take roughly 3%. This sample also appeared in a second study, on yellow fever vaccine responses in identical twins.

The material sequenced was PBMCs. The receptors derive from a woman aged 18-35 years in good health. CDR3s include the opening cysteine and the closing phenylalanine or tryptophan. D genes are given only for firm matches. A row's size may be missing; if present it is once, few, many or a size class.

d_gene,j_gene,abundance,v_gene,CDR3nt,CDR3aa
.,TRBJ2-1,many,TRBV28,TGTGCCAGCACCCTGTCGACAGGGAGGGTTAATGAGCAGTTCTTC,CASTLSTGRVNEQFF
.,TRBJ1-5,few,TRBV29-1,TGCAGCGTTGAAAAGCCCCAGCATTTT,CSVEKPQHF
.,TRBJ1-1,many,TRBV3-1,TGTGCCAGCAGCCAAGATTTTTCGGGGCGGGAAGCTTTCTTT,CASSQDFSGREAFF
.,TRBJ2-7,.,TRBV4-3,TGCGCCAGCAGCCAAGCTTTGTCAGGCCGATACGAGCAGTACTTC,CASSQALSGRYEQYF
TRBD2,TRBJ2-7,.,TRBV5-6,TGTGCCAGCAGCTTGGAGAGCGGGGGGGCCTTGGGCTTGCTCTTCGAGCAGTACTTC,CASSLESGGALGLLFEQYF
.,TRBJ2-7,.,TRBV19,TGTGCCAGTAGTATGAAGGGGTACGAGCAGTACTTC,CASSMKGYEQYF
.,TRBJ2-7,many,TRBV5-6,TGTGCCAGCAGCCCGGGGTCGGGGCTCGAGCAGTACTTC,CASSPGSGLEQYF
TRBD2,TRBJ2-3,many,TRBV20-1,TGCAGTGCTAGAGATCCCGGGACTAGCGTCACAGATACGCAGTATTTT,CSARDPGTSVTDTQYF
TRBD1,TRBJ1-6,.,TRBV11-2,TGTGCCAGCAGCTTAGAGCCGGGAGGACAGGGGAATTCACCCCTCCACTTT,CASSLEPGGQGNSPLHF
.,TRBJ2-7,.,TRBV12-3/TRBV12-4,TGTGCCAGTGCCCTCTACGAGCAGTACTTC,CASALYEQYF
TRBD1,TRBJ1-5,.,TRBV12-3/TRBV12-4,TGTGCCAGCAGTTGGGCCCGACAGGGGCGCTATCAGCCCCAGCATTTT,CASSWARQGRYQPQHF
.,TRBJ2-1,few,TRBV4-2,TGTGCCAGCAGCCAAGAACAGCGGCGGGGCGGGACATATGAGCAGTTCTTC,CASSQEQRRGGTYEQFF
.,TRBJ2-1,many,TRBV12-3/TRBV12-4,TGTGCCAGCAGTGTAAGTGGGAGGGAGCAGTTCTTC,CASSVSGREQFF
.,TRBJ2-3,many,TRBV5-1,TGCGCCAGCAGCTTGGGAATTGTCACAGATACGCAGTATTTT,CASSLGIVTDTQYF
.,TRBJ2-1,.,TRBV3-1,TGTGCCAGCAGCCAATACGGATTCTCCTACAATGAGCAGTTCTTC,CASSQYGFSYNEQFF